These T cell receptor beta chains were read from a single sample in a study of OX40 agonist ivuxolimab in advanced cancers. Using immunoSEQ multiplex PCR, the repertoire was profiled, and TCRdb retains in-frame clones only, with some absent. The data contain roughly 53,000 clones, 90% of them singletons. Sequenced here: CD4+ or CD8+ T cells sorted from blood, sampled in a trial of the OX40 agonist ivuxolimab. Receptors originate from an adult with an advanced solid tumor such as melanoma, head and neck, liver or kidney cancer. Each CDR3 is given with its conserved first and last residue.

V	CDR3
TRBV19	CASSSPGQYLPTQYF
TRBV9	CASSPLWGNADTQYF
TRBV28	CASSSSTGGSYGYTF
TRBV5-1	CASSKRQGPTTQYF
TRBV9	CASSVASNSYNEQFF
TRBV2	CASSGAGGGTDTQYF
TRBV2	CASSLGTRIDNEQFF
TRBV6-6	CASSSGQTGNQPQHF
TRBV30	CAWSVLGGPNEKLFF
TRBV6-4	CASSDSPGSSYNEQFF
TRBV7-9	CASPKDRESNTGELFF
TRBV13	CASSRSGRAWPQYF
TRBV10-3	CAISRDRGTMSNTEAFF
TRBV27	CASSLRGRSDTQYF
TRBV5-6	CASSPGTSSHTQYF
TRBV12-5	CASGLVGQYVADEQYF
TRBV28	CASSTTGPPRAGEQYF
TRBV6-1	CASDAGKGYEQYF
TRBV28	CASSSGTGGETQYF
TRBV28	CASRTFTLRGDQPQHF
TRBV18	CASSPLGGDTEAFF
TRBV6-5	CASNGVNQPQHF
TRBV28	CASTQTGTGRSQPQHF
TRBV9	CASSYLGGRGSYNEQFF
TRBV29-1	CSVGLSRDQPQHF
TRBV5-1	CASSLAGGPRMNTEAFF
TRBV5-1	CASSPGQGSFTGELFF
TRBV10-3	CAIRTESYGYTF
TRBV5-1	CASSLADRSYGYTF
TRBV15	CATSSEQYSNQPQHF
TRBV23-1	CASSREKWDEAFF
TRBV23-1	CASPLRRLSNQPQHF
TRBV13	CASSLGLGTSGQETQYF
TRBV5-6	CASSLGNPSNQPQHF
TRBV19	CASTLGAYNEQFF
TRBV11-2	CASSTYSAEAFF
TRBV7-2	CASSYTGTSYEQYF
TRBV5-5	CASSFTYNEQFF
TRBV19	CASRSDRDREKLFF
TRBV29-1	CSVEGSYEQYF
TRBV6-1	CASSSTTGELFF
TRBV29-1	CSVERGGPGDTQYF
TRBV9	CASSALGGSYNEQFF
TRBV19	CASSMGHLGSYEQYF
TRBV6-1	CASTQGVGYTF
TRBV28	CASSYNRGQGMKGNGYTF
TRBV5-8	CASSVGGWHEQFF
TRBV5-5	CASSADGSSYNEQFF
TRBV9	CASSVVGDSTDTQYF